These 19 T cell receptor beta chains originate from one sample sequenced in a study of beta chain features in type 1 diabetes. Findings of the study overall: Shortening of TCRB CDR3s, moderate but significant, appeared in all four CD4+ subsets of Type 1 diabetes patients.

No antigens are known for them. Of the isolated RNA, all was reverse transcribed, and so the sequenced material was expressed TCRB transcripts. Using immunoSEQ multiplex PCR, the repertoire was profiled, and TCRdb retains in-frame clones only, with some absent. The sample lists 240,000 or so clones; approximately 15% were seen once. Sequencing was done on a sample of naive CD4+ T cells from blood. Receptors were obtained from a man younger than 40 with type 1 diabetes.

This chain uses TRBV5-1 with TRBJ1-2; 7 positions agree with TRBD1. There are 15 residues in the CDR3. CDR1 SGHRS and CDR2 YFSETQ come from the germline V gene. V lost 4 bases to trimming and J lost 2 bases; unmatched junction nucleotides: 8. CDR3: CASSTSDRENYGYTF. CDR3 bases: TGCGCCAGCAGCACGTCAGACAGGGAGAACTATGGCTACACCTTC.

The chain has TRBV5-4 and TRBJ1-2; 8 bases align to TRBD1. V lost 5 bases, J lost 3 bases, and 3 bases stayed unmatched. CDR1 SGHNT and CDR2 YYREEE come from the germline V gene (reference sequence). The CDR3 is made up of 13 amino acids. Here the CDR3 reads CASRAQGDYGYTF. As DNA, the CDR3 is TGTGCCAGCAGAGCACAGGGGGACTATGGCTACACCTTC.

A few counts support this clone. V gene TRBV18 combines with J gene TRBJ2-7; 15 bases map to TRBD2. Per germline, CDR1 KGHSH and CDR2 LQKENI. This CDR3 region has 17 residues. V was clipped by 4 bases and J by 4 bases; unmatched bases: 8. CDR3 sequence reads: CASSQPGLAGGVYEQYF. The CDR3 bases are TGTGCCAGCTCACAACCGGGACTAGCGGGAGGAGTGTACGAGCAGTACTTC.

V and J are TRBV28 and TRBJ1-2; 10 positions match TRBD1. Per the germline V gene, CDR1 is MDHEN and CDR2 is SYDVKM. The CDR3 consists of 16 residues. V dropped 4 bases and J dropped 2; count of bases not matched to a gene: 7. The CDR3 loop reads CASSSPSGQGNYGYTF. The CDR3 nucleotides are TGTGCCAGCAGTTCCCCATCGGGACAGGGGAACTATGGCTACACCTTC.

V usage is TRBV5-1 and J usage is TRBJ1-1, with TRBD1 as a possible D gene (6 bases). CDR1 SGHRS and CDR2 YFSETQ come from the germline V gene. The CDR3 runs to 15 residues. The V gene lost 3 bases and the J gene lost 8 bases, with 20 bases spanning the gap. CDR3 sequence: CASSSIQGMPSEAFF. DNA of the CDR3: TGCGCCAGCAGCTCCATACAGGGTATGCCCTCCGAAGCTTTCTTT.

This clone was seen a few times. V usage is TRBV7-2 and J usage is TRBJ1-2, with D maybe TRBD1 (6 bases). Trimming took 2 bases from V and 2 from J, leaving 6 bases between them. CDR3 length: 13 amino acids. Germline CDR1 is SGHTA and CDR2 is FQGNSA. The CDR3 DNA reads as TGTGCCAGCAGCTTACAGGGGAACTATGGCTACACCTTC. It yields the protein CASSLQGNYGYTF.

This clone has more than one count but fewer than ten. V and J are TRBV5-1 and TRBJ1-1, with 7 bases matching TRBD1. The germline gives CDR1 SGHRS, CDR2 YFSETQ. V shed 5 bases and J 3 bases; nucleotides not matched to a gene: 7. This CDR3 contains 14 residues. The CDR3 loop reads CASSSRRGDTEAFF. The CDR3 DNA sequence: TGCGCCAGCAGTTCCCGCAGGGGGGACACTGAAGCTTTCTTT. Supplemented by reference TRBV5-1 and TRBJ1-1, the full variable domain reads KAGVTQTPRYLIKTRGQQVTLSCSPISGHRSVSWYQQTPGQGLQFLFEYFSETQRNKGNFPGRFSGRQFSNSRSEMNVSTLELGDSALYLCASSSRRGDTEAFFGQGTRLTVV.

This clone was observed a few times. The chain has TRBV30 and TRBJ1-2; 7 bases agree with TRBD1. The germline V gene encodes CDR1 GTSNPN and CDR2 SVGIG (reference sequence). The CDR3 loop spans 14 amino acids. V shed 3 bases, J shed 4 bases, and the junction held 8 bases outside the gene matches. As DNA, the CDR3 is TGTGCCTGGAGAGCGACAGGGACGAGCTATGGCTACACCTTC. This gives the protein CAWRATGTSYGYTF.

The rearrangement links TRBV5-1 to TRBJ2-2; D possibly corresponds to TRBD2 (6 bases). Trimming stripped 4 bases from V and 0 bases from J, with 13 bases between. Germline-derived CDR1 and CDR2 are SGHRS and YFSETQ. The CDR3 covers 16 residues. CDR3 protein: CASSGSGGANTGELFF. CDR3 in DNA: TGCGCCAGCAGCGGGAGTGGCGGGGCGAACACCGGGGAGCTGTTTTTT. The variable domain in full, with the rest retrieved from reference TRBV5-1 and TRBJ2-2, is KAGVTQTPRYLIKTRGQQVTLSCSPISGHRSVSWYQQTPGQGLQFLFEYFSETQRNKGNFPGRFSGRQFSNSRSEMNVSTLELGDSALYLCASSGSGGANTGELFFGEGSRLTVL.

The sample holds a few counts of this clone. The chain uses TRBV29-1 and TRBJ2-5, with TRBD2 matching 11 bases. The CDR3 contains 14 residues. V lost 4 bases and J lost 1; bases outside the gene matches: 2. Germline CDR1 and CDR2: SQVTM and ANQGSEA. CDR3 DNA: TGCAGCGTTGCAGGGACTAGCGGCCAAGAGACCCAGTACTTC. This encodes CSVAGTSGQETQYF.

The chain is built from TRBV19 and TRBJ2-7; unclear D gene. Trimming took off 1 base at V and 0 bases at J, with 13 bases between the two ends. This CDR3 region has 16 residues. Germline CDR1 is LNHDA and CDR2 is SQIVND (reference sequence). The CDR3 spells CASSIVTLAGSYEQYF. The DNA for the CDR3 is TGTGCCAGTAGTATAGTAACGTTAGCTGGCTCCTACGAGCAGTACTTC.

This clone was seen only a few times. This chain joins TRBV5-1 and TRBJ1-1; a possible D gene is TRBD1 (6 bases). Germline-derived CDR1 and CDR2 are SGHRS and YFSETQ. CDR3 size: 14 residues. The V end was cut by 5 bases, the J end by 1 base, with 12 bases between. CDR3 in amino acids: CASSQLGGNTEAFF. The CDR3 DNA reads as TGCGCCAGCAGTCAACTAGGGGGGAACACTGAAGCTTTCTTT.

This chain uses TRBV21-1 with TRBJ2-3; the listed D gene, TRBD2, was not tested against the DNA. TRBV21-1 is given as a pseudogene. The length of the CDR3 is 14 residues. CDR3 region: CASSNPSRGDTQYF. In DNA, the CDR3 is TGTGCCAGCAGCAATCCCAGTCGAGGAGATACGCAGTATTTT.

The V gene is TRBV7-8, the J gene TRBJ2-1, with TRBD2 matching 8 bases. This CDR3 spans 14 amino acids. From germline, CDR1 is SGHVS and CDR2 FQNEAQ. The V and J ends lost 4 bases and 6 bases, in that order; junction bases with no gene match: 5. CDR3 coding DNA: TGTGCCAGCAGCTCCAGGACTAGCAGCAATGAGCAGTTCTTC. Translated, it gives CASSSRTSSNEQFF.

The J gene is TRBJ2-7, the V gene TRBV5-1; a weak D match, TRBD1 (6 bases). The CDR3 covers 15 residues. V was trimmed by 4 bases and J by 2 bases, leaving 16 bases between them. Per germline, CDR1 SGHRS and CDR2 YFSETQ. CDR3 DNA: TGCGCCAGCAGCACTGGACAGTTTCCCCCCTACGAGCAGTACTTC. As protein: CASSTGQFPPYEQYF.

This chain links TRBV4-1 with TRBJ1-1; TRBD1 matches at 9 bases. CDR1 and CDR2 from the germline V gene are MGHRA and YSYEKL. J was trimmed by 5 bases and V by 5 bases; bases with no gene match: 6. The CDR3 is 14 amino acids. The CDR3 nucleotides read TGCGCCAGCAGCTTCCGGGACAGGGTAACTGAAGCTTTCTTT. As protein: CASSFRDRVTEAFF.

The chain is built from TRBV10-3 and TRBJ2-5; 12 bases align to TRBD1. The V gene's germline CDR1 is ENHRY and CDR2 SYGVKD. Trimming removed 4 bases from V and 1 base from J; junction bases left unmatched: 4. The length of the CDR3 is 16 residues. The CDR3 DNA sequence: TGTGCCATCAGTGGCGGGACAGGGGGCTTCCAAGAGACCCAGTACTTC. It encodes CAISGGTGGFQETQYF.

The chain uses TRBV4-1 and TRBJ1-2; TRBD1 is a possible D gene (6 bases). Trimming left V 2 bases short and J 8 bases short, with 12 bases between. Germline CDR1 and CDR2: MGHRA and YSYEKL. This CDR3 has 13 amino acids. This CDR3 is CASSQPGQGGYTF. CDR3 nucleotides: TGCGCCAGCAGCCAACCCGGGCAGGGGGGCTACACCTTC.

This rearrangement joins TRBV2 to TRBJ2-3, with 9 nucleotides matching TRBD1. J gave up 3 bases and V 4 bases, and 5 bases lay outside the gene matches. CDR3 length: 15 amino acids. Germline CDR1 SNHLY, CDR2 FYNNEI. CDR3 residues: CASSVDRGRTDTQYF. The CDR3 region has the DNA TGTGCCAGCAGTGTGGACAGGGGTCGGACAGATACGCAGTATTTT.